This T cell receptor beta chain appears in the sequencing data of a study of blood T cell repertoires in COVID-19. Profiled with immunoSEQ multiplex PCR; TCRdb holds only in-frame clones, not every one. Here the sample spans under 300,000 clones, 85% to 90% being singletons. V shed 3 bases and J 9 bases; nucleotides not matched to a gene: 10. The germline V gene encodes CDR1 KGHSH and CDR2 LQKENI. This CDR3 spans 15 amino acids. Material: peripheral blood. The receptor was isolated from a man aged 55 to 70 with acute or convalescent COVID-19. The chain has TRBV18 and TRBJ2-5; 10 bases match TRBD1. CDR3 residues: CASSPNPGTGDAQYF. CDR3 nucleotides: TGTGCCAGCTCACCGAATCCGGGGACAGGGGATGCCCAGTACTTC.